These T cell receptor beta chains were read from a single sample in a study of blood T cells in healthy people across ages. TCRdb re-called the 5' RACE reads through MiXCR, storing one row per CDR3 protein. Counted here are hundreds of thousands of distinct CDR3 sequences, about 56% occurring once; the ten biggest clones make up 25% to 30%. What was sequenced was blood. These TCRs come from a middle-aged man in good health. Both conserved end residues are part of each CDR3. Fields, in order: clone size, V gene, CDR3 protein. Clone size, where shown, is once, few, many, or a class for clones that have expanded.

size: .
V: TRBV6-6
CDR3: CASNRGQAQETQYF

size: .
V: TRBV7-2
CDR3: CASSRSWQTQETQYF

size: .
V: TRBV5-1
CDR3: CASSLGGRPSYNEQFF

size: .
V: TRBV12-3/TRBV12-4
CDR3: CASNVGQSLGEQFF

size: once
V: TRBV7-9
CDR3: CASSVAGSETQYF

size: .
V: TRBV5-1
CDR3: CASSLVVGNIVNEQFF

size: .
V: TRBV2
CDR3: CASSEWGKGTQPQHF

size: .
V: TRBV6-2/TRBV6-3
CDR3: CASSPSGKNAYEQYF

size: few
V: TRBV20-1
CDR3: CSARSLAVYNEQFF

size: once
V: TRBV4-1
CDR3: CAGRSPGQAKNIQYF

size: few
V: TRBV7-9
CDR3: CASSLDYARDEQFF

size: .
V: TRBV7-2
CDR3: CASSLGSIAGGATDTQYF

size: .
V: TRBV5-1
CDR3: CASSLTEYNEQFF

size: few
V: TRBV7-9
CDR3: CASSLAPNTDTQYF

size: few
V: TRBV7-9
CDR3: CASSVPGGPTDTQYF

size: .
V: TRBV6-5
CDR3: CASSYSFRSDTQYF

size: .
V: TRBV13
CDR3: CASSLAGVSEQFF

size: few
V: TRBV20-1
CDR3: CSALGPGGVNEQYF

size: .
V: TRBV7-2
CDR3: CASSLISGRLEQYF

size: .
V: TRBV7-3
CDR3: CAGSLGQDEQFF

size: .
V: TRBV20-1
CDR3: CSARLAGGVNTQYF

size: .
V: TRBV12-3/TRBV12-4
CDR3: CASSLGAAGANVLTF

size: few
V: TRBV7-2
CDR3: CASSLETGNAQPQHF

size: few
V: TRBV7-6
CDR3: CASSRAGASTDTQYF

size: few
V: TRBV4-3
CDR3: CASSQNWEGQETQYF

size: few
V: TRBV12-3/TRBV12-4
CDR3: CASSFGGKDGYTF

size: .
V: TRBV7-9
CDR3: CASSLVGPISQPQHF

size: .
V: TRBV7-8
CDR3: CASSPRPQPAGNSPLHF

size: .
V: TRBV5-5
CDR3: CASSPASSNEQFF

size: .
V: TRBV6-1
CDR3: CASGESGQGISNYGYTF

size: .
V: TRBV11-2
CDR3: CASSPRGNYGYTF

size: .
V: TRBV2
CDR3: CAVGTPNQETQYF

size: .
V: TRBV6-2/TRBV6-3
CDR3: CASALLGPQYF

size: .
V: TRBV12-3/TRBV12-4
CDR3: CASSPTGGRKEKFF

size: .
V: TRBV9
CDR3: CASSGGTSAPPETQYF

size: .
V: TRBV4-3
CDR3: CASSQDLETTYGYTF